This T cell receptor (beta chain) was captured by sequencing in a study of shared clonotypes between healthy human individuals (dated by TCRdb to 2018 to 2021). About the full investigation: A couple of women and a few men aged 18 to 49 years were included in the cohort. Libraries were prepared and TCR repertoires were sequenced by different laboratories using diverse techniques, in order to increase sequencing depth and limit assay-specific biases. For each donor, CD4 naive and CD4 memory were each run on three plates, CD8 naive on two plates, and CD8 memory on one plate. Blood TCR repertoires of five healthy adults were deeply sequenced to estimate repertoire size and the extent of clonotype sharing between individuals. Per donor, leukapheresis produced somewhere between about 0.94 and 9.5 billion PBMCs.

Healthy HIV-negative adults with no recently reported acute infections or vaccinations were included as donors. Every donor was a Caucasian adult residing in Nashville, Tennessee, USA. CD4+ T cells were enriched by magnetic negative selection, after which naive cells were positively selected on CD45RA and the negative fraction was taken as the memory subset. Blood was collected by leukapheresis, and PBMCs were isolated by Ficoll-Histopaque density gradient centrifugation and then cryopreserved in liquid nitrogen vapor phase. Purity and quantity of every magnetically sorted T cell population were checked by analytical flow cytometry. Genomic DNA was isolated from every sorted fraction and measured by UV absorbance on a Nanodrop 2000c. Overall results and qualifications from the work: Clonotypes shared by all four sorted-subset donors showed higher generation probabilities than non-shared clonotypes. When several donors were compared, the shared fraction of clonotypes was about 5.2% for naive CD4, roughly 3.4% for naive CD8, roughly 2.3% for memory CD4, and 0.4% for memory CD8. Sampling was limited to blood, and TCR repertoires in tissue likely differ from TCR repertoires in blood. Rarefaction of sorted-subset datasets indicated incomplete sequencing despite the large sequencing depth. Pairwise subsampling indicated that sequencing depth was expected to affect the degree of clonotype sharing among donors. The genetic and exposure-history diversity represented was limited by the small number of donors. Naive subsets generally had larger estimated clonotype richness than memory subsets.

Note on this clone: Its antigen is still unknown. Base qualities are missing; no much larger clone stands one base away.

Using the deep immunoSEQ assay, TCR CDR3 regions were amplified from genomic DNA by multiplex PCR. Extracted genomic DNA from each cell subset was distributed evenly across all wells of several immunoSEQ 96-well plates, and each plate was treated as a replicate. For sorted subsets, each replicate PCR was loaded with about 0.2 ug genomic DNA, equivalent to about 30,000 T cell genomes. The purified libraries were quantified using a Qubit 3.0 fluorometer, sized with a Bioanalyzer 2100, and then quantified again using the KAPA Library Quantification kit. Every immunoSEQ 96-well plate was sequenced on a separate single-read 150-cycle Illumina NextSeq 550 flow cell. In the authors' own workflow: The immunoSEQ output contained only junctional sequences without quality scores, so filtering could not match that applied to full-length reads. To assign V/J genes and CDR3, sequences were annotated against IMGT germline references using PyIR, a Python wrapper for IgBLAST v1.9. Reads with weak V/J assignments (E-value above 1e-6), missing CDR3, stop codons, out-of-frame junctions, or ambiguous translated residues were removed. V3J clonotypes were defined as sequences sharing an identical inferred V gene, J gene, and CDR3 amino acid sequence. Percentage overlap between repertoires was computed as shared unique clonotypes divided by the size of the smaller repertoire. RTK rarefaction, the Chao1 estimator, and Recon v2.1 estimates of unobserved clonotypes were used to assess repertoire richness. OLGA was used to compute generation probabilities for all TCRbeta clonotypes that the gDNA method yielded from a handful of donors. TCRdb provides this immuneACCESS table in a form limited to in-frame rearrangements. Some clones are lacking; in checked studies, under half of them reflect an unresolved V gene, and why the rest are absent is not known. V and J calls and clone size are as listed in that table; D and trimming were resolved from the DNA. For this sample the table gives 2 million to 3 million clones, of which roughly 93% were detected only once. The biggest ten clones account for approximately 0.36% of the sample.

The CDR3, from cysteine to phenylalanine, totals 16 residues. Only the CDR3 region is kept as DNA, spanning 48 bases read in frame from base 1. V is clipped by 5 bases and J by 0 bases, and the sequence between their germline boundaries is 11 bases long. CDR1 and CDR2 are drawn from the germline V gene: MDHEN, SYDVKM. This TCR derives from a man in his late teens or twenties in good health. Some clones in this sample may be carry-over from other donors' samples. The sequenced sample consisted of naive CD4+ T cells from PBMCs. The sample's cell subset or site label, in plain terms: CD45RA+ positively selected. The receptor chain draws on TRBV28 and TRBJ2-6, with the D gene uncertain. The CDR3 protein: CASSGGGDSGANVLTF. The DNA sequence follows: TGTGCCAGCAGTGGCGGTGGGGACTCTGGGGCCAACGTCCTGACTTTC.